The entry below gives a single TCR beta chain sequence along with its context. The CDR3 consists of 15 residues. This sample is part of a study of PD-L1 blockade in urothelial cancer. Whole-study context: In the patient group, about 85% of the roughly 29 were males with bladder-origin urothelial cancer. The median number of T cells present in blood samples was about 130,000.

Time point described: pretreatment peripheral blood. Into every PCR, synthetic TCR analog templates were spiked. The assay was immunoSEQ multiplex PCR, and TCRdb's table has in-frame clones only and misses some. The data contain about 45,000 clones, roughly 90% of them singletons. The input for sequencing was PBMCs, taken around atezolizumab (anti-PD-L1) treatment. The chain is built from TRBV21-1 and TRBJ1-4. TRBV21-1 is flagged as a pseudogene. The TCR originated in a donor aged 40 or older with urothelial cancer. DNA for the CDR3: TGTGCCAGCAGCACAGGGCGGGGAAGTGGTGAAAAACTGTTTTTT. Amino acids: CASSTGRGSGEKLFF.